What follows describes a single T cell receptor beta chain. This sample was taken from a study of blood T cell repertoires in COVID-19. The authors' processing: Amplification from reference gene primers served as the basis for estimated nucleated cell counts. Method: immunoSEQ multiplex PCR; TCRdb's copy keeps in-frame clones and lacks some. The V and J calls and the clone size are those of that table, but D and trimming were determined from the DNA. The table includes fewer than 350,000 clones, about 86% detected once. The V and J ends lost 3 bases and 7 bases respectively, with 18 bases between them. The CDR3 spans 16 residues. Germline CDR1 MGHRA, CDR2 YSYEKL.

The chain joins TRBV4-1 to TRBJ1-4; unclear D gene. The material sequenced was peripheral blood. The source of this sequence is a woman aged 25 to 39 with COVID-19, enrolled during active disease. This CDR3 is CASSQPVEGSREKLFF. The CDR3 DNA sequence: TGCGCCAGCAGCCAGCCAGTAGAGGGCTCCCGTGAAAAACTGTTTTTT.